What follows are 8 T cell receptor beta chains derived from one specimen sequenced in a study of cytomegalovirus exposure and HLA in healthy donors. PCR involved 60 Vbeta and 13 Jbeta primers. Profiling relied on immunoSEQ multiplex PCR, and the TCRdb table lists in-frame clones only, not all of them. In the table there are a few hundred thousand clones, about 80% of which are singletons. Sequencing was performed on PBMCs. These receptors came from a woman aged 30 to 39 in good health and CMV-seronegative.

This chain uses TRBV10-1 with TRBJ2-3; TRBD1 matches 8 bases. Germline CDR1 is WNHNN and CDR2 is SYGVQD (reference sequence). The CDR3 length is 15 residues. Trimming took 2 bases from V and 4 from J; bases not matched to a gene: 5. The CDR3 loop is CASSEAGGWADTQYF. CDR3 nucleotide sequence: TGCGCCAGCAGTGAGGCAGGGGGCTGGGCAGATACGCAGTATTTT.

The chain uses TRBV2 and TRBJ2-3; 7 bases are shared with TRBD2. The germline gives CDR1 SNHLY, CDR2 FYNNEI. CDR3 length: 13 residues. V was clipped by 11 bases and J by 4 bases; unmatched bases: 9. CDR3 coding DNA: TGTGCCGGGGGGGTTGGCGTTGCAGATACGCAGTATTTT. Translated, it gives CAGGVGVADTQYF.

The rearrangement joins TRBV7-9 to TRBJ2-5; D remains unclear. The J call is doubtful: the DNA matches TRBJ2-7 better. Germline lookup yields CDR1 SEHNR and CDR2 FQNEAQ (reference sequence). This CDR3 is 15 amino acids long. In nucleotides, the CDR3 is TGTGCCAGCAGAAGAACCGACATCAACTCCTACGAGCAGTACTTC. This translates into CASRRTDINSYEQYF.

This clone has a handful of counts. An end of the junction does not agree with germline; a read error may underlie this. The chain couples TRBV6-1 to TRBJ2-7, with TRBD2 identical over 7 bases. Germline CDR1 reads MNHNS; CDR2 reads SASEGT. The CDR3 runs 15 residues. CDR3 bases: TGTGCCAGCAGGGAAGGCACAGCGGGGACCTACGAGCAGTACTTC. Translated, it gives CASREGTAGTYEQYF.

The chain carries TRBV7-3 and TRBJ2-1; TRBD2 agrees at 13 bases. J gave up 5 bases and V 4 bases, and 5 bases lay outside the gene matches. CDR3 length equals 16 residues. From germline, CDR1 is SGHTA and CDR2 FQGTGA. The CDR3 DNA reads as TGTGCCAGCAGCTCACCCGGACTAGCGGGGGACAATGAGCAGTTCTTC. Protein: CASSSPGLAGDNEQFF.

The CDR3 loop is CATSRSSSIYEQYF. CDR3 sequence (DNA): TGTGCCACCAGCCGGTCTTCCTCCATCTACGAGCAGTACTTC. This chain uses TRBV15 with TRBJ2-5; no definite D call. The J call may be incorrect, as the DNA end agrees better with TRBJ2-7. The length of the CDR3 is 14 residues. From germline, CDR1 is LNHNV and CDR2 YYDKDF (reference sequence).

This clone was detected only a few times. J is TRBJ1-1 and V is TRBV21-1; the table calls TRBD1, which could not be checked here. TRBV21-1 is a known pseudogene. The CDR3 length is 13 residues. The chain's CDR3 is CASTAVRVTEAFF. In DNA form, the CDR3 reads TGTGCCAGCACCGCGGTCAGGGTTACTGAAGCTTTCTTT.

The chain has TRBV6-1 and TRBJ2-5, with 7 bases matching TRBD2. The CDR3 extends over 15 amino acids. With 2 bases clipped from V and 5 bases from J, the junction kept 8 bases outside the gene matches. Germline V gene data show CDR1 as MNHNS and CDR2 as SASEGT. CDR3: CASSELFGRTETQYF. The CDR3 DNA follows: TGTGCCAGCAGTGAACTGTTCGGGAGGACGGAGACCCAGTACTTC.